A selection of T cell receptor beta chains follows, all from one sample in a study of cytomegalovirus exposure and HLA in healthy donors. The data were produced by immunoSEQ multiplex PCR, yet TCRdb's version contains in-frame clones alone and is incomplete. Among 100,000 to 150,000 clones, roughly 85% were seen once, and the ten largest hold less than 2%. Sequenced input: PBMCs. The receptors shown here come from a man between 35 and 55 years old in good health and CMV-seronegative. Both conserved end residues are part of each CDR3. A D gene is named only where the DNA matches it firmly. The size field is filled for only some rows; it gives once, few, many or a size class.

>NA|NA|TRBJ2-1|TRBV27
CASIPRAGYNEQFF
TGTGCCAGCATTCCGAGAGCAGGGTACAATGAGCAGTTCTTC
>NA|NA|TRBJ1-4|TRBV6-5
CASSSRTRNEKLFF
TGTGCCAGCAGTTCACGGACACGAAATGAAAAACTGTTTTTT
>NA|NA|TRBJ2-1|TRBV7-8
CASSFAVALQSYNEQFF
TGTGCCAGCAGCTTCGCGGTGGCGTTACAATCTTACAATGAGCAGTTCTTC
>NA|NA|TRBJ2-3|TRBV5-1
CASSQGGNVQDTQYF
TGCGCCAGCAGTCAGGGGGGAAATGTTCAAGATACGCAGTATTTT
>NA|TRBD2|TRBJ2-3|TRBV28
CASSSQSGGITDTQYF
TGTGCCAGCAGTTCCCAGAGCGGGGGGATCACAGATACGCAGTATTTT
>NA|NA|TRBJ1-1|TRBV6-5
CASKRGLEAFF
TGTGCCAGCAAAAGGGGTCTCGAAGCTTTCTTT
>NA|TRBD1|TRBJ1-1|TRBV7-6
CASSLWVSFGTENTEAFF
TGTGCCAGCAGCTTATGGGTATCATTTGGGACAGAGAACACTGAAGCTTTCTTT
>few|TRBD1|TRBJ1-2|TRBV10-3
CAISEPPRGTGYGYTF
TGTGCCATCAGTGAGCCACCCCGTGGGACAGGGTACGGCTACACCTTC
>NA|NA|TRBJ2-7|TRBV7-2
CASSPRSGSASSYEQYF
TGTGCCAGCAGCCCCCGGTCGGGTAGCGCCAGCTCCTACGAGCAGTACTTC
>NA|NA|TRBJ2-7|TRBV9
CASSVVGTGTYEQYF
TGTGCCAGCAGCGTAGTAGGAACAGGGACCTACGAGCAGTACTTC
>NA|TRBD2|TRBJ2-7|TRBV7-2
CASSLGPAGGLYEQYF
TGTGCCAGCAGCTTAGGGCCAGCGGGGGGACTATACGAGCAGTACTTC
>NA|NA|TRBJ1-2|TRBV7-9
CASSLTQNYGYTF
TGTGCCAGCAGCTTAACACAGAACTATGGCTACACCTTC
>NA|TRBD1|TRBJ2-7|TRBV5-6
CASSFGTQGDYEQYF
TGTGCCAGCAGCTTCGGGACCCAGGGGGACTACGAGCAGTACTTC
>once|NA|TRBJ2-2|TRBV10-3
CAISGVGAVTGELFF
TGTGCCATCAGTGGTGTCGGAGCGGTGACCGGGGAGCTGTTTTTT
>once|NA|TRBJ2-1|TRBV6-1
CATEGGVVYNEQFF
TGTGCCACCGAAGGCGGGGTAGTCTACAATGAGCAGTTCTTC
>NA|NA|TRBJ2-6|TRBV29-1
CSVEVTGANVLTF
TGCAGCGTTGAAGTCACTGGGGCCAACGTCCTGACTTTC
>NA|NA|TRBJ1-5|TRBV2
CASSEANQPQHF
TGTGCCAGCAGTGAGGCAAATCAGCCCCAGCATTTT
>few|NA|TRBJ1-4|TRBV28
CASLGANEKLFF
TGTGCCAGCCTAGGGGCCAATGAAAAACTGTTTTTT
>NA|TRBD1|TRBJ1-1|TRBV7-3
CASSPGTGLEAFF
TGTGCCAGCAGCCCTGGGACAGGACTGGAGGCTTTCTTT
>NA|NA|TRBJ2-3|TRBV19
CASSTNRAADTQYF
TGTGCCAGTAGTACCAACAGGGCAGCAGATACGCAGTATTTT
>NA|TRBD2|TRBJ2-7|TRBV7-6
CASSQGLAGSYEQYF
TGTGCCAGCAGCCAAGGACTAGCGGGATCGTACGAGCAGTACTTC
>NA|TRBD2|TRBJ2-3|TRBV6-6
CASSWGTSGGTDTQYF
TGTGCCAGCAGTTGGGGCACTAGCGGGGGCACAGATACGCAGTATTTT
>NA|NA|TRBJ2-1|TRBV5-1
CASSPGQEQFF
TGCGCCAGCAGCCCGGGACAAGAGCAGTTCTTC
>NA|TRBD1|TRBJ1-1|TRBV7-2
CASSPGGTGQTFF
TGTGCCAGCAGCCCGGGGGGGACAGGGCAAACTTTCTTT
>few|NA|TRBJ2-7|TRBV21-1
CASSKGGVGQPYEQYF
TGTGCCAGCAGCAAAGGGGGGGTGGGACAGCCGTACGAGCAGTACTTC
>NA|NA|TRBJ1-2|TRBV11-2
CASSLPPIIGYGYTF
TGTGCCAGCAGCTTACCCCCGATAATCGGCTATGGCTACACCTTC
>NA|NA|TRBJ1-1|TRBV12-5
CASGLDGGYTEAFF
TGTGCTAGTGGTTTGGACGGGGGATACACTGAAGCTTTCTTT
>NA|TRBD2|TRBJ2-3|TRBV7-9
CASNGPREAGTDTQYF
TGTGCCAGCAACGGACCCCGGGAGGCTGGCACAGATACGCAGTATTTT
>few|NA|TRBJ2-7|TRBV7-9
CSSSFRESSYEQYF
TGTTCCAGCAGCTTTCGGGAGTCCTCCTACGAGCAGTACTTC
>NA|TRBD2|TRBJ2-6|TRBV10-3
CAISVGGVVSGANVLTF
TGTGCCATCAGTGTGGGGGGGGTCGTCTCTGGGGCCAACGTCCTGACTTTC
>once|NA|TRBJ1-2|TRBV21-1
CASSTRGSGGIRSYGYTF
TGTGCCAGCAGCACCAGGGGGTCAGGGGGCATTAGATCCTATGGCTACACCTTC
>NA|TRBD1|TRBJ1-2|TRBV4-3
CASSLGQGKGYTF
TGCGCCAGCAGCCTCGGACAGGGTAAAGGCTACACCTTC
>NA|NA|TRBJ1-2|TRBV11-2
CASSFEGNYGYTF
TGTGCCAGCAGCTTTGAGGGTAACTATGGCTACACCTTC
>NA|TRBD1|TRBJ2-1|TRBV15
CATSGDSSYNEQFF
TGTGCCACCAGCGGGGACAGCTCCTACAATGAGCAGTTCTTC
>NA|NA|TRBJ1-5|TRBV30
CAWSLGEGNQPQHF
TGTGCCTGGAGTCTCGGCGAGGGCAATCAGCCCCAGCATTTT
>once|NA|TRBJ2-3|TRBV7-2
CASSLDSVSPPYF
TGTGCCAGCAGCTTAGATTCTGTCTCCCCTCCGTATTTT
>few|TRBD1|TRBJ1-5|TRBV5-5
CASSFGLQGDQPQHF
TGTGCCAGCAGCTTCGGCCTACAGGGGGATCAGCCCCAGCATTTT
>NA|TRBD2|TRBJ2-3|TRBV7-9
CASSSSGGGADTQYF
TGTGCCAGCAGCTCCAGCGGGGGAGGCGCAGATACGCAGTATTTT
>NA|TRBD1|TRBJ1-1|TRBV18
CASSGQGEAFF
TGTGCCAGCTCAGGACAGGGAGAAGCTTTCTTT
>NA|NA|TRBJ2-1|TRBV7-9
CASSPSGVHNEQFF
TGTGCCAGCAGCCCTTCGGGAGTTCACAATGAGCAGTTCTTC
>NA|NA|TRBJ2-7|TRBV10-3
CATSDYHYEQYF
TGTGCCACCTCGGACTACCACTACGAGCAGTACTTC
>few|TRBD1|TRBJ2-7|TRBV7-3
CASSLDRAYEQYF
TGTGCCAGCAGTCTCGACAGGGCCTACGAGCAGTACTTC
>NA|NA|TRBJ1-6|TRBV28
CASSFEGSYNSPLHF
TGTGCCAGCAGTTTCGAGGGCTCCTATAATTCACCCCTCCACTTT
>NA|NA|TRBJ1-2|TRBV13
CASSLLTNYGYTF
TGTGCCAGCAGCTTATTAACTAACTATGGCTACACCTTC
>NA|NA|TRBJ2-5|TRBV2
CASSVQQETQYF
TGTGCCAGCAGTGTCCAGCAAGAGACCCAGTACTTC
>NA|NA|TRBJ2-5|TRBV4-3
CASSQVLTGVETQYF
TGCGCCAGCAGCCAGGTCCTTACGGGAGTTGAGACCCAGTACTTC
>NA|TRBD1|TRBJ2-1|TRBV27
CASSDRGWGNEQFF
TGTGCCAGCAGCGACAGGGGGTGGGGAAATGAGCAGTTCTTC
>NA|NA|TRBJ1-3|TRBV19
CASSIRQAGNTIYF
TGTGCCAGTAGTATACGACAGGCGGGAAACACCATATATTTT
>NA|TRBD2|TRBJ2-3|TRBV6-5
CASSPPLAGTDTQYF
TGTGCCAGCAGTCCCCCCCTAGCGGGCACAGATACGCAGTATTTT
>NA|TRBD2|TRBJ2-1|TRBV9
CASSVGPSGYNEQFF
TGTGCCAGCAGCGTAGGGCCTAGCGGTTACAATGAGCAGTTCTTC